A selection of T cell receptor beta chains follows, all from one sample in a study. TCRdb reprocessed the 5' RACE reads via MiXCR and lists one record per CDR3 protein. The sample includes some 37,000 distinct CDR3 sequences, approximately 19% of them seen just once. The sequenced material came from naive CD4+ T cells sorted from a lymph node. The origin of the receptors is a female donor with breast cancer. Each CDR3 is given with its conserved first and last residue. The D gene is left open where the match is weak. Part of the rows lack a size; the others show once, few, many or a class for expanded clones.

CDR3nt | CDR3aa | v_gene | abundance | j_gene | d_gene
TGTGCCAGCAGCATTAACTATCTGGACGAAACAGAAGCTTTCTTT | CASSINYLDETEAFF | TRBV7-2 | NA | TRBJ1-1 | NA
TGTGCCAGCAGCAGTACAGGGGGCTCGGGCAATCAGCCCCAGCATTTT | CASSSTGGSGNQPQHF | TRBV5-5 | NA | TRBJ1-5 | TRBD1
TGCGCCAGCAGCCACGGACAGGCTGGCGACACCATATATTTT | CASSHGQAGDTIYF | TRBV5-1 | many | TRBJ1-3 | TRBD1
TGCGCCTGCAGCGTGCGGGGAGTGGACACTGAAGCTTTCTTT | CACSVRGVDTEAFF | TRBV5-1 | NA | TRBJ1-1 | NA
TGCAGTGCTCCCCCAGGGACAGGTCAGCCCCAGCATTTT | CSAPPGTGQPQHF | TRBV20-1 | NA | TRBJ1-5 | TRBD1
TGCAGTGCTAGGTTTCTAGCGGGAGGGGAAGATACGCAGTATTTT | CSARFLAGGEDTQYF | TRBV20-1 | NA | TRBJ2-3 | TRBD2
TGTGCCAGCAGTTTCATTGGTGAAAAACTGTTTTTT | CASSFIGEKLFF | TRBV6-6 | few | TRBJ1-4 | NA
TGTGCCACCAGTGTTCCTAGCGGGAGTAGCTATGAGCAGTTCTTC | CATSVPSGSSYEQFF | TRBV24-1 | few | TRBJ2-1 | TRBD2
TGTGCCAGCAGCCCGGGACAGCTGAACACTGAAGCTTTCTTT | CASSPGQLNTEAFF | TRBV11-1 | few | TRBJ1-1 | TRBD1
TGTGCCACCAGTGATGGGCGTCAGGGACCTCTGAGCTTT | CATSDGRQGPLSF | TRBV24-1 | many | TRBJ1-3 | NA
TGTGCCAGCAGCCGGACTAGCGGGAGCACAGATACGCAGTATTTT | CASSRTSGSTDTQYF | TRBV7-9 | NA | TRBJ2-3 | TRBD2
TGTGCTAGCAGTAGGGGGAATAGCAATCAGCCCCAGCATTTT | CASSRGNSNQPQHF | TRBV7-7 | NA | TRBJ1-5 | NA
TGTGCCAGCAGCTTAGGTCAGGGGGCTAACTATGGCTACACCTTC | CASSLGQGANYGYTF | TRBV7-9 | few | TRBJ1-2 | TRBD1
TGTGCCAGCAGCCAACCCATTAACACTGAAGCTTTCTTT | CASSQPINTEAFF | TRBV6-2/TRBV6-3 | many | TRBJ1-1 | NA
TGTGCCAGCAGCTTAAGCCGCGGGGACGAGCAGTTCTTC | CASSLSRGDEQFF | TRBV7-3 | few | TRBJ2-1 | NA
TGTGCCAGCAGCTTATTGATAGGGAATGAGCAGTTCTTC | CASSLLIGNEQFF | TRBV7-8 | NA | TRBJ2-1 | NA
TGCGCCAGCAGCGTTGTACAGGGAAATGAAAAACTGTTTTTT | CASSVVQGNEKLFF | TRBV5-1 | NA | TRBJ1-4 | NA
TGCGCCAGCAGCTTGGACGGACAGAGGAACACTGAAGCTTTCTTT | CASSLDGQRNTEAFF | TRBV5-1 | NA | TRBJ1-1 | NA
TGTGCCAGCGGCAAGACTGTCGAGCAGTACTTC | CASGKTVEQYF | TRBV12-3/TRBV12-4 | many | TRBJ2-7 | NA
TGTGCCAGCAGTGAGGCAGAGGCTGGAAACACCATATATTTT | CASSEAEAGNTIYF | TRBV6-1 | NA | TRBJ1-3 | NA
TGTGCCAGCAGCTTGAACAGCTACGAGCAGTACTTC | CASSLNSYEQYF | TRBV7-2 | NA | TRBJ2-7 | NA
TGTGCCAGCAGCATGTGGACGGGTCCCTACGAGCAGTACTTC | CASSMWTGPYEQYF | TRBV7-8 | NA | TRBJ2-7 | NA
TGTGCCAGCAGCTCCCCCCCTGGACACCGTCAGGAGACCCAGTACTTC | CASSSPPGHRQETQYF | TRBV7-2 | many | TRBJ2-5 | NA
TGTGCCAGCAGTTTCTTGACTTCGGAGACCCAGTACTTC | CASSFLTSETQYF | TRBV2 | few | TRBJ2-5 | NA
TGCGCCAGCAGCTCCAGCAGGGGCATGAACACTGAAGCTTTCTTT | CASSSSRGMNTEAFF | TRBV5-1 | NA | TRBJ1-1 | NA
TGTGCCAGCCGCTTACAGGGAGGCTCCTACGAGCAGTACTTC | CASRLQGGSYEQYF | TRBV7-2 | NA | TRBJ2-7 | NA
TGCGCCAGCAGCGAGGGACCACAGGGGGACACAGATACGCAGTATTTT | CASSEGPQGDTDTQYF | TRBV5-1 | NA | TRBJ2-3 | TRBD1